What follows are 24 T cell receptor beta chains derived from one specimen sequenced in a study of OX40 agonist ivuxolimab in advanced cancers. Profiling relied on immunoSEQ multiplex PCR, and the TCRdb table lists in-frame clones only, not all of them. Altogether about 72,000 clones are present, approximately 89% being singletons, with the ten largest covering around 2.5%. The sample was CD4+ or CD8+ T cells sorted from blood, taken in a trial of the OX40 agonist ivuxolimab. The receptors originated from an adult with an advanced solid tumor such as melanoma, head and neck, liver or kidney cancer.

The CDR3 region is CASSLSRGGETQYF. Written as DNA, the CDR3 is TGTGCCAGCAGTTTAAGCAGAGGGGGGGAGACCCAGTACTTC. The chain couples TRBV6-6 to TRBJ2-5, with D perhaps matching TRBD1 or TRBD2 (6 bases each). This CDR3 has 14 residues. The V and J ends lost 4 bases and 5 bases respectively, with 14 bases between them. In germline, CDR1 is MNHNY, CDR2 SVGAGI (reference sequence).

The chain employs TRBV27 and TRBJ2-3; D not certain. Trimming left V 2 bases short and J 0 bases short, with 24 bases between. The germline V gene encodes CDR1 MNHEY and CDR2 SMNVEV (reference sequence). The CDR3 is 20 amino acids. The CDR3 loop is CASSLGFRSARVESTDTQYF. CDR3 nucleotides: TGTGCCAGCAGTTTAGGGTTTCGCAGCGCTAGGGTGGAGAGCACAGATACGCAGTATTTT.

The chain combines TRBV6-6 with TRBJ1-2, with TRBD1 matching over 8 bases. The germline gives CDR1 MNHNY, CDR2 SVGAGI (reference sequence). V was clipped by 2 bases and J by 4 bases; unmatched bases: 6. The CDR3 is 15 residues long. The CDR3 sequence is CASSYRLGTGYGYTF. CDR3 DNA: TGTGCCAGCAGTTACCGACTCGGGACAGGCTATGGCTACACCTTC.

For the CDR3, the DNA is TGTGCCAGCAGCCCTAGGCTCATTCCCGGAAACACCATATATTTT. Its protein is CASSPRLIPGNTIYF. V and J are TRBV7-2 and TRBJ1-3, with D uncertain. This CDR3 comprises 15 residues. Germline V gene data show CDR1 as SGHTA and CDR2 as FQGNSA. V lost 5 bases and J 4 bases, leaving 15 bases between the germline ends.

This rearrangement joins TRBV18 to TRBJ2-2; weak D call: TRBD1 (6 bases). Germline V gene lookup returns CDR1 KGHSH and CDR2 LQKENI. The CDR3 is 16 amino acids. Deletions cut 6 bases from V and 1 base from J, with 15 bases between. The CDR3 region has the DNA TGTGCCAGCTCCCCCGAGGACAGTATGAACACCGGGGAGCTGTTTTTT. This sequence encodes CASSPEDSMNTGELFF.

CDR3 sequence (DNA): TGTGCCAGCAGTTCCCCGGGAGTCGGAAACACTGAAGCTTTCTTT. Encoded protein: CASSSPGVGNTEAFF. This chain connects TRBV6-5 to TRBJ1-1; no clear D. CDR1 is MNHEY and CDR2 is SVGAGI in the germline V gene. The CDR3 sequence is 15 residues long. Trimming took off 4 bases at V and 2 bases at J, with 14 bases between the two ends.

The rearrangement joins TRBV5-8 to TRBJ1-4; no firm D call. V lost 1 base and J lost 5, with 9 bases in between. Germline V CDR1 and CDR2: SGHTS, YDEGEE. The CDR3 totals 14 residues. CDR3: CASSLRQRNEKLFF. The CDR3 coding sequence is TGTGCCAGCAGCTTGAGGCAGAGAAATGAAAAACTGTTTTTT. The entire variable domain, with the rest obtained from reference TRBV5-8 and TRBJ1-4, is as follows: EAGVTQSPTHLIKTRGQQATLRCSPISGHTSVYWYQQALGLGLQFLLWYDEGEERNRGNFPPRFSGRQFPNYSSELNVNALELEDSALYLCASSLRQRNEKLFFGSGTQLSVL.

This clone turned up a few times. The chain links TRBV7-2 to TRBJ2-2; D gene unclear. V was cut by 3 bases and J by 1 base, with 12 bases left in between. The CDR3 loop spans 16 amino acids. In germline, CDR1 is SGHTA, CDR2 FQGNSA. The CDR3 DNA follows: TGTGCCAGCAGCTTGTTTCGTACAAGGAACACCGGGGAGCTGTTTTTT. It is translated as CASSLFRTRNTGELFF. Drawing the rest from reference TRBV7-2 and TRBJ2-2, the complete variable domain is GAGVSQSPSNKVTEKGKDVELRCDPISGHTALYWYRQSLGQGLEFLIYFQGNSAPDKSGLPSDRFSAERTGGSVSTLTIQRTQQEDSAVYLCASSLFRTRNTGELFFGEGSRLTVL.

The DNA of the CDR3 is TGTGCCAGCAGCTGGAGTGGGAGATACAATGAGCAGTTCTTC. The encoded protein is CASSWSGRYNEQFF. The V gene is TRBV7-9, the J gene TRBJ2-1; a weak D match, TRBD2 (5 bases). There are 14 residues in the CDR3. Germline V gene sequence: CDR1 SEHNR, CDR2 FQNEAQ (reference sequence). V lost 4 bases and J 4 bases, leaving 11 bases between the germline ends.

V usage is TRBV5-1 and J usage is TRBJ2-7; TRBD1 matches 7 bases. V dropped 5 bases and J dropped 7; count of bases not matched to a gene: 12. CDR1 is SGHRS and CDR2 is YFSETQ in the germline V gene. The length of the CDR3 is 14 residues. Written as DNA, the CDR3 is TGCGCCAGCAGTGGGGGACAGAGACCTTGGGAGCAGTACTTC. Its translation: CASSGGQRPWEQYF.

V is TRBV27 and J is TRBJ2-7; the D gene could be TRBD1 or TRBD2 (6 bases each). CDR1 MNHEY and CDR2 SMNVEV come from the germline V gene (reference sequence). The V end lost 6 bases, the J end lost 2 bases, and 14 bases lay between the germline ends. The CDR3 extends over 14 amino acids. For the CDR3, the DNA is TGTGCCAGCAGCCTATCCGGGGGCACCTACGAGCAGTACTTC. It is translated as CASSLSGGTYEQYF.

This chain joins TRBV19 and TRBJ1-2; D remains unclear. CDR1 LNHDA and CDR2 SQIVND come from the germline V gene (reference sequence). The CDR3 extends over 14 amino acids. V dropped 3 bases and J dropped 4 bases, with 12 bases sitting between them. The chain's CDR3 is CASSIEGSRYGYTF. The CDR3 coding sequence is TGTGCCAGTAGTATTGAGGGTTCCCGCTATGGCTACACCTTC. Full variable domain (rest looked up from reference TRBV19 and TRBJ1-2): DGGITQSPKYLFRKEGQNVTLSCEQNLNHDAMYWYRQDPGQGLRLIYYSQIVNDFQKGDIAEGYSVSREKKESFPLTVTSAQKNPTAFYLCASSIEGSRYGYTFGSGTRLTVV.

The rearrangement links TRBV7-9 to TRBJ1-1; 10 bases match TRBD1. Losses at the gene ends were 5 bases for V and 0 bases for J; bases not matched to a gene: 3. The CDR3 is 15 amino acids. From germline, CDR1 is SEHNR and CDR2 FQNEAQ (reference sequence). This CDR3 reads CASSPTGGVNTEAFF. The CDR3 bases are TGTGCCAGCAGCCCGACAGGGGGCGTGAACACTGAAGCTTTCTTT.

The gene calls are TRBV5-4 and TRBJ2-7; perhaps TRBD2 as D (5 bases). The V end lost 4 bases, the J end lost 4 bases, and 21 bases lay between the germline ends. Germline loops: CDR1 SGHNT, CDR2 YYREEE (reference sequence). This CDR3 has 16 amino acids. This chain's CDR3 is CASSQESGTRTYEQYF. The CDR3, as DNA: TGTGCCAGCAGCCAAGAGAGTGGCACTAGAACTTACGAGCAGTACTTC.

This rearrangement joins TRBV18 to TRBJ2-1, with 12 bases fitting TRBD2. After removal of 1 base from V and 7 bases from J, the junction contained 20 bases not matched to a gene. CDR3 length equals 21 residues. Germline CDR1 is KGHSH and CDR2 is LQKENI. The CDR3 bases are TGTGCCAGCTCACCACAGTCGGTTCTAGCGGGGGGGCGAGGGGAAGGAAATGAGCAGTTCTTC. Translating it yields CASSPQSVLAGGRGEGNEQFF.

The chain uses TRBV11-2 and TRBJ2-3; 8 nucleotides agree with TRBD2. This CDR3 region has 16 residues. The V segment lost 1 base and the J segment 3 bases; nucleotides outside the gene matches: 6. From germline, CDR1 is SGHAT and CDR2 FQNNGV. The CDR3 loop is CASSLVRGAGTDTQYF. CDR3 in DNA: TGTGCCAGCAGCTTAGTGCGGGGGGCGGGAACAGATACGCAGTATTTT.

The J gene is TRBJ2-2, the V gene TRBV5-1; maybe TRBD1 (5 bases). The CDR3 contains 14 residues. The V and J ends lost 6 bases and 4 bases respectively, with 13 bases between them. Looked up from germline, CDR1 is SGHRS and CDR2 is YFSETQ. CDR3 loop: CASNPREGTGELFF. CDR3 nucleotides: TGCGCCAGCAATCCCAGGGAAGGCACCGGGGAGCTGTTTTTT.

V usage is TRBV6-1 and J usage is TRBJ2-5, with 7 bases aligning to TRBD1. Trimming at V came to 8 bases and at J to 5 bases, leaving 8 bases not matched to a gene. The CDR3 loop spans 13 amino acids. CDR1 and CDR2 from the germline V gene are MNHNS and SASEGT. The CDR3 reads CASAGTADETQYF. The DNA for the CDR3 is TGTGCCAGCGCCGGGACAGCAGACGAGACCCAGTACTTC.

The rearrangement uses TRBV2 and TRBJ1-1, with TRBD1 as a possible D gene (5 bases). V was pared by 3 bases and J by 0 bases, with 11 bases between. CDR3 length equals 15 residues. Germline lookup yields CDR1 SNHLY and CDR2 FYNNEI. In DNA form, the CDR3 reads TGTGCCAGCAGTGATGTGGGGGGGATGAACACTGAAGCTTTCTTT. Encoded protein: CASSDVGGMNTEAFF.

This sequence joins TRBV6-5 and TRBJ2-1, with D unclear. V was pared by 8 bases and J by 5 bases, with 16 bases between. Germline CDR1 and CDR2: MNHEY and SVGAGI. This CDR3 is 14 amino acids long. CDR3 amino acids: CASRPGQANNEQFF. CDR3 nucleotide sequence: TGTGCCAGCCGTCCGGGCCAAGCCAACAATGAGCAGTTCTTC.

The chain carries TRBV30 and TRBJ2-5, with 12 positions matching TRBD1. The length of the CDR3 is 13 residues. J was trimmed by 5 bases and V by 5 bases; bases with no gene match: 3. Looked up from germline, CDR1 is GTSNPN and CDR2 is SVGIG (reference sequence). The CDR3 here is CAWGTGGGETQYF. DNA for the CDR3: TGTGCCTGGGGGACAGGGGGCGGGGAGACCCAGTACTTC.

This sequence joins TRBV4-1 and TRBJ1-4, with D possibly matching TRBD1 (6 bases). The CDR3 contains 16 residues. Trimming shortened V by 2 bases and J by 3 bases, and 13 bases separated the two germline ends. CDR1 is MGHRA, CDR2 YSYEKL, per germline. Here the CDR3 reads CASSQFTGGANEKLFF. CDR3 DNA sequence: TGCGCCAGCAGCCAATTTACGGGGGGCGCTAATGAAAAACTGTTTTTT.

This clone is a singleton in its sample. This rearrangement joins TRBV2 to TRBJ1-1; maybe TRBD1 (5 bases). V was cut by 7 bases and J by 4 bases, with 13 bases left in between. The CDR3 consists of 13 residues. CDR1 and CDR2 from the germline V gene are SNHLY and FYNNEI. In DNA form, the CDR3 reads TGTGCCAGCACCTCTCGAGGGGTCACTGAAGCTTTCTTT. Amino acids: CASTSRGVTEAFF.

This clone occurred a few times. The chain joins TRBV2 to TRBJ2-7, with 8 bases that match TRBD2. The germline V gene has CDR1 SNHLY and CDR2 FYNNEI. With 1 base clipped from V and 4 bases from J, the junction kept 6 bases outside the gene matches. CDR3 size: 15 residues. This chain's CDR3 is CASSEGTGGPYEQYF. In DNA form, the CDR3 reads TGTGCCAGCAGTGAAGGAACGGGAGGGCCTTACGAGCAGTACTTC.